The entry below gives a single TCR beta chain sequence along with its context. Given a much more abundant clone one base away, this may be a read error. A single record per CDR3 protein comes from TCRdb applying MiXCR to the 5' RACE reads. The repertoire holds 150,000 to 200,000 distinct CDR3 sequences, with 10% to 15% as singletons. This record comes from a study of CD8 T cells in ankylosing spondylitis. This CDR3 has 15 residues. The receptor was derived from a female donor with ankylosing spondylitis or in good health (not recorded which). Material: blood, either unsorted or a sorted T cell fraction (not recorded which). The chain recombines TRBV12-3 or TRBV12-4 with TRBJ2-3, with 7 bases identical to TRBD2. The CDR3 region is CAGRRPGLPTDTQYF. For the CDR3, the DNA is TGTGCCGGCAGACGTCCGGGACTACCAACTGATACGCAGTATTTT.